This passage covers 16 T cell receptor beta chains from one sample sequenced in a study of blood T cell repertoires in COVID-19. This table comes from immunoSEQ multiplex PCR, and its TCRdb copy is limited to in-frame clones, with some not included. The table records about 190,000 clones, 90% of them present only once. The specimen was peripheral blood. The receptors come from a man in his forties or fifties with acute or convalescent COVID-19.

V is TRBV5-4 and J is TRBJ1-4; perhaps TRBD1 as D (5 bases). Germline loops: CDR1 SGHNT, CDR2 YYREEE (reference sequence). This CDR3 has 16 residues. Trimming shortened V by 0 bases and J by 8 bases, and 17 bases separated the two germline ends. CDR3 DNA: TGTGCCAGCAGCTTGGGAAACAGGATCCGCTCAGAAAAACTGTTTTTT. Encoded protein: CASSLGNRIRSEKLFF.

The chain uses TRBV19 and TRBJ1-6; 7 bases map to TRBD1. V was clipped by 5 bases and J by 12 bases; unmatched bases: 1. Germline lookup yields CDR1 LNHDA and CDR2 SQIVND (reference sequence). The CDR3 totals 11 residues. Here the CDR3 reads CASSRQGPLHF. The CDR3 DNA follows: TGTGCCAGTAGTCGACAGGGACCCCTCCACTTT. Together with reference TRBV19 and TRBJ1-6, the CDR3 gives the full variable domain: DGGITQSPKYLFRKEGQNVTLSCEQNLNHDAMYWYRQDPGQGLRLIYYSQIVNDFQKGDIAEGYSVSREKKESFPLTVTSAQKNPTAFYLCASSRQGPLHFGNGTRLTVT.

The chain links TRBV7-2 to TRBJ1-1; 8 bases agree with TRBD1. Germline lookup yields CDR1 SGHTA and CDR2 FQGNSA. V shed 3 bases and J 1 base; nucleotides not matched to a gene: 4. This CDR3 has 15 amino acids. The CDR3: CASSFTGTGNTEAFF. CDR3 DNA sequence: TGTGCCAGCAGCTTTACCGGGACAGGGAACACTGAAGCTTTCTTT.

This chain connects TRBV9 to TRBJ2-1, with 13 bases matching TRBD2. Germline V gene sequence: CDR1 SGDLS, CDR2 YYNGEE. The CDR3 totals 16 residues. V lost 3 bases, J lost 7 bases, and 7 bases stayed unmatched. The CDR3 loop reads CASSEGLAGAANEQFF. CDR3 sequence (DNA): TGTGCCAGCAGCGAAGGACTAGCGGGAGCCGCGAATGAGCAGTTCTTC.

This clone has just one count. The J gene is TRBJ2-7, the V gene TRBV3-1 (or the pseudogene TRBV3-2); unclear D gene. CDR3 length equals 12 residues. From germline, CDR1 is LGHDT and CDR2 YNNKEL (reference sequence). With 2 bases removed from V and 6 bases from J, the gap between germline ends came to 8 bases. CDR3 loop: CASSQNSGEQYF. Written as DNA, the CDR3 is TGTGCCAGCAGCCAAAACTCCGGCGAGCAGTACTTC.

J is TRBJ2-7 and V is TRBV6-2 or TRBV6-3; D perhaps matches TRBD2 (6 bases). This CDR3 contains 13 residues. CDR1 is MNHEY, CDR2 SVGEGT, per germline. V was shortened by 3 bases and J by 9 bases, with 15 bases between the two germline ends. The CDR3 DNA reads as TGTGCCAGCAGTTATCGGGGGTCCTCGGGGCAGTACGTC. This codes for CASSYRGSSGQYV.

This clone is a singleton in its sample. V gene TRBV27 combines with J gene TRBJ2-7, with a tentative D call TRBD2 (5 bases). In germline, CDR1 is MNHEY, CDR2 SMNVEV (reference sequence). The CDR3 sequence is 11 residues long. CDR3 residues: CSSGLPYEQYF. The CDR3 DNA follows: TGTTCTTCCGGACTGCCTTACGAGCAGTACTTC.

With regard to this clone: At one boundary the junction diverges from the germline segment, which might be a read error. The V gene is TRBV28, the J gene TRBJ1-5; 9 positions match TRBD1. This CDR3 is 15 amino acids long. Germline lookup yields CDR1 MDHEN and CDR2 SYDVKM. In DNA form, the CDR3 reads TGTGCCGGCAGTTTACCCGGACAGGGGAATCAGCCCCAGCATTTT. Amino acids: CAGSLPGQGNQPQHF.

V gene TRBV7-3 combines with J gene TRBJ2-1; 13 bases line up with TRBD2. This CDR3 contains 18 residues. Per the germline V gene, CDR1 is SGHTA and CDR2 is FQGTGA. Trimming cost V 5 bases and J 4 bases; bases outside gene matches: 11. The CDR3: CASSAGTSGGASYNEQFF. In DNA form, the CDR3 reads TGTGCCAGCAGCGCCGGTACTAGCGGGGGGGCTTCATACAATGAGCAGTTCTTC.

This rearrangement joins TRBV29-1 to TRBJ2-1; 8 bases align to TRBD2. The CDR3 has 13 residues. Germline V gene sequence: CDR1 SQVTM, CDR2 ANQGSEA. The V segment lost 7 bases and the J segment 8 bases; nucleotides outside the gene matches: 10. The CDR3 loop reads CSAIRTSRHEQFF. The CDR3 DNA is TGCAGCGCTATTCGGACTAGCCGCCATGAGCAGTTCTTC.

The chain joins TRBV7-8 to TRBJ1-1; 9 bases agree with TRBD1. The junction had 3 bases not matched to a gene; V was cut back by 2 bases and J by 5 bases. The CDR3 is 14 residues long. Germline values: CDR1 SGHVS, CDR2 FQNEAQ. This CDR3 is CASSLLGTGTEAFF. The CDR3 DNA is TGTGCCAGCAGCTTATTGGGGACAGGGACTGAAGCTTTCTTT.

The chain links TRBV20-1 to TRBJ1-3; 7 bases map to TRBD1. The CDR3 consists of 11 residues. Trimming took 6 bases from V and 11 from J; bases not matched to a gene: 7. Germline V CDR1 and CDR2: DFQATT, SNEGSKA (reference sequence). CDR3: CSADRERAIYF. CDR3 nucleotides: TGCAGTGCCGACAGGGAAAGGGCCATATATTTT.

This chain uses TRBV4-2 with TRBJ2-3; possibly TRBD2 for D (6 bases). CDR1 and CDR2 (germline): LGHNA, YNFKEQ. The V and J ends lost 6 bases and 5 bases respectively, with 15 bases between them. This CDR3 is 14 amino acids long. The CDR3 loop is CASRGGVEGDTQYF. DNA of the CDR3: TGTGCCAGCAGGGGCGGGGTGGAGGGAGATACGCAGTATTTT.

The V and J genes are TRBV13 and TRBJ1-4; possibly TRBD1 for D (5 bases). V dropped 0 bases and J dropped 8 bases, with 13 bases sitting between them. The CDR3 is made up of 15 amino acids. Germline V gene data show CDR1 as PRHDT and CDR2 as FYEKMQ (reference sequence). The CDR3 is CASSLGPAGGEKLFF. CDR3 sequence (DNA): TGTGCCAGCAGCTTAGGGCCGGCTGGGGGGGAAAAACTGTTTTTT.

The chain is built from TRBV20-1 and TRBJ1-1; a weak D match, TRBD1 (6 bases). Germline V gene data show CDR1 as DFQATT and CDR2 as SNEGSKA (reference sequence). This CDR3 is built from 11 residues. Trimming cost V 7 bases and J 3 bases, with 9 bases left between them. The CDR3 region has the DNA TGCAGTGTTGCAGGGGACACTGAAGCTTTCTTT. Protein: CSVAGDTEAFF.

V gene TRBV10-1 combines with J gene TRBJ2-2, with TRBD2 identical over 10 bases. This CDR3 is built from 16 residues. Germline CDR1 reads WNHNN; CDR2 reads SYGVQD (reference sequence). With 2 bases clipped from V and 4 bases from J, the junction kept 4 bases outside the gene matches. The CDR3 DNA follows: TGCGCCAGCAGTGAGGGGCTAGCGGGAGTCACCGGGGAGCTGTTTTTT. Protein sequence: CASSEGLAGVTGELFF.